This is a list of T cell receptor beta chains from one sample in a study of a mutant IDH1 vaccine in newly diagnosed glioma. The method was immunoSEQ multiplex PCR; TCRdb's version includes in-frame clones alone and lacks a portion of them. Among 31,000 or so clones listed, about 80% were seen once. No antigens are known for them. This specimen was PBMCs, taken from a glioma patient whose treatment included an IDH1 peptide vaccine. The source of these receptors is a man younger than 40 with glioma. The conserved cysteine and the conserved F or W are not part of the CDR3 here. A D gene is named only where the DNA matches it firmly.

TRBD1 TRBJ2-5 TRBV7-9 ASSPGGSGAEETQY
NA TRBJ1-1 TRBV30 AWTHTLTGISEAF
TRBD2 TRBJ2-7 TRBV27 ASSLGGRAI
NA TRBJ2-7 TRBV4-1 ASRTGTKGEQY
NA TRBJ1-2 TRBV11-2 ASSPPTGPYGYT
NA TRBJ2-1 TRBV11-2 ASSLGLNNEQF
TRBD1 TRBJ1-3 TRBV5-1 ASSSTGASGNTIY
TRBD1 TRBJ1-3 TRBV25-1 ASSDPRGPGNTIY
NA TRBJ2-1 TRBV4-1 ASSHGPTGIYNEQF
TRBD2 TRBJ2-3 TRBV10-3 AISSPAGGPGPTDTQY
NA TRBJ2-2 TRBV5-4 ASRLGGGELF